A single sample is the source of the 10 T cell receptor beta chains below, sequenced in a study of blood T cells in healthy people across ages. Alongside a J-beta primer mix, a sample-barcoded 5' primer served in a second PCR lasting roughly 6 to 11 cycles. TCRdb reprocessed the 5' RACE reads with MiXCR, giving one entry per CDR3 protein. Found here are roughly 900,000 distinct CDR3 sequences, 48% of them singletons; the top ten hold around an eighth. Input material: blood. The receptors derive from a young man in good health.

The gene calls are TRBV11-2 and TRBJ2-3; tentative D call: TRBD1 (6 bases). V was clipped by 2 bases and J by 2 bases, with 14 bases between them. The CDR3 length is 16 residues. The germline CDR1 and CDR2 sequences are SGHAT and FQNNGV. CDR3 amino acids: CASSLSRDTSTDTQYF. Written as DNA, the CDR3 is TGTGCCAGCAGCTTATCTCGGGACACCTCCACAGATACGCAGTATTTT.

Many counts were recorded for this clonotype. The chain joins TRBV6-4 to TRBJ2-3, with TRBD2 matching 13 bases. With V trimmed by 6 bases and J by 4 bases, 4 bases remained unmatched. This CDR3 comprises 15 residues. Per the germline V gene, CDR1 is MRHNA and CDR2 is SNTAGT. In nucleotides, the CDR3 is TGTGCCAGCAGCCGACTAGCGGGGGGATCAGATACGCAGTATTTT. This gives the protein CASSRLAGGSDTQYF.

To note about this clonotype: A much larger clone lies one base from this, so it may be a read error. The gene calls are TRBV6-6 and TRBJ1-6, with TRBD1 identical over 9 bases. This CDR3 contains 13 residues. V gave up 5 bases and J gave up 14 bases; unmatched junction bases: 7. The germline V gene encodes CDR1 MNHNY and CDR2 SVGAGI (reference sequence). CDR3 coding DNA: TGTGCCAGCAGTGACGGGACAGGGAATGCCCTCCACTTT. This codes for CASSDGTGNALHF.

As regards this clonotype: Mismatch with germline at one junction end may stem from a read error. The chain employs TRBV12-3 or TRBV12-4 and TRBJ2-2; TRBD1 aligns across 8 bases. The CDR3 extends over 14 amino acids. CDR3 sequence (DNA): TGTACCAGCACCCGGACAGGGCCCACCGGGGAGCTGTTTTTT. Translating it yields CTSTRTGPTGELFF.

V usage is TRBV7-2 and J usage is TRBJ2-3; 15 bases are a match to TRBD2. This CDR3 contains 19 residues. Germline loops: CDR1 SGHTA, CDR2 FQGNSA. J gave up 0 bases and V 1 base, and 5 bases lay outside the gene matches. This CDR3 reads CASSLGGLAGGYSTDTQYF. CDR3 in DNA: TGTGCCAGCAGCTTAGGGGGACTAGCGGGGGGATATAGCACAGATACGCAGTATTTT.

This sequence joins TRBV18 and TRBJ2-5; D remains ambiguous. The V gene's germline CDR1 is KGHSH and CDR2 LQKENI. V was cut by 4 bases and J by 5 bases, with 14 bases left in between. The CDR3 covers 14 residues. The CDR3 DNA reads TGTGCCAGCTCACGGGCCGGGCAGAAGGAGACCCAGTACTTC. It translates to CASSRAGQKETQYF. The full variable domain, with the rest looked up from reference TRBV18 and TRBJ2-5, is NAGVMQNPRHLVRRRGQEARLRCSPMKGHSHVYWYRQLPEEGLKFMVYLQKENIIDESGMPKERFSAEFPKEGPSILRIQQVVRGDSAAYFCASSRAGQKETQYFGPGTRLLVL.

The chain uses TRBV4-1 and TRBJ1-5; D is uncertain. Germline V gives CDR1 MGHRA, CDR2 YSYEKL. V lost 0 bases and J 6 bases, leaving 9 bases between the germline ends. The CDR3 contains 14 residues. Written as DNA, the CDR3 is TGCGCCAGCAGCCAAGAGAAAGGGCCTCAGCCCCAGCATTTT. Protein product: CASSQEKGPQPQHF.

This clonotype was counted a few times. The chain has TRBV5-1 and TRBJ2-3, with D perhaps TRBD1 (6 bases). V was clipped by 5 bases and J by 0 bases, with 13 bases between them. CDR1 and CDR2 (germline): SGHRS, YFSETQ. The CDR3 sequence is 15 residues long. As DNA, the CDR3 is TGCGCCAGCAGGGATACAGGGCATAGCACAGATACGCAGTATTTT. Protein sequence: CASRDTGHSTDTQYF.

This sequence joins TRBV19 and TRBJ2-7, with TRBD1 identical over 7 bases. The CDR3 has 12 amino acids. V lost 7 bases, J lost 5 bases, and 5 bases stayed unmatched. The germline CDR1 and CDR2 sequences are LNHDA and SQIVND (reference sequence). The CDR3 nucleotides are TGTGCCAGTAAGACAGGGAACGACGAGCAGTACTTC. Amino acid sequence: CASKTGNDEQYF. Using reference TRBV19 and TRBJ2-7 for the parts outside the CDR3, the full variable domain is DGGITQSPKYLFRKEGQNVTLSCEQNLNHDAMYWYRQDPGQGLRLIYYSQIVNDFQKGDIAEGYSVSREKKESFPLTVTSAQKNPTAFYLCASKTGNDEQYFGPGTRLTVT.

This chain connects TRBV20-1 to TRBJ2-7; D ambiguous. The V end lost 0 bases, the J end lost 2 bases, and 14 bases lay between the germline ends. Germline CDR1 and CDR2: DFQATT and SNEGSKA (reference sequence). There are 15 residues in the CDR3. The CDR3: CSARDLGSKAYEQYF. The CDR3, as DNA: TGCAGTGCTAGAGATCTAGGTTCCAAAGCCTACGAGCAGTACTTC.